A single sample is the source of the 5 T cell receptor beta chains below, sequenced in a study of T cells after yellow fever vaccination. TCRdb passed the 5' RACE reads through MiXCR, listing each CDR3 protein once. The table shows 450,000 to 600,000 distinct CDR3 sequences, with less than 15% occurring only once. The sequences come from PBMCs, collected on the day of the yellow fever booster vaccination. The receptors were sampled from a man aged 30 to 39 who received the YFV17D yellow fever vaccine.

This rearrangement joins TRBV15 to TRBJ2-2; D uncertain. Germline lookup yields CDR1 LNHNV and CDR2 YYDKDF (reference sequence). V lost 1 base, J lost 2 bases, and 8 bases lay in between. The CDR3 has 15 residues. In DNA form, the CDR3 reads TGTGCCACCAGCAGAGGAGGAGCTAACACCGGGGAGCTGTTTTTT. It encodes CATSRGGANTGELFF. Full variable domain (remainder filled in from reference TRBV15 and TRBJ2-2): DAMVIQNPRYQVTQFGKPVTLSCSQTLNHNVMYWYQQKSSQAPKLLFHYYDKDFNNEADTPDNFQSRRPNTSFCFLDIRSPGLGDTAMYLCATSRGGANTGELFFGEGSRLTVL.

The CDR3 sequence is CASGSGTGLTGELFF. DNA of the CDR3: TGTGCTAGTGGTAGCGGGACGGGCCTCACCGGGGAGCTGTTTTTT. The genes are TRBV12-5 and TRBJ2-2; 7 bases align to TRBD2. Germline loops: CDR1 LGHNT, CDR2 FRNRAP. The CDR3 consists of 15 residues. V trimming: 5 bases; J trimming: 4 bases; junction bases outside the gene matches: 7.

This clonotype was seen a handful of times. This chain joins TRBV4-3 and TRBJ1-2, with a tentative D call TRBD1 (5 bases). Trimming stripped 0 bases from V and 6 bases from J, with 14 bases between. The CDR3 extends over 15 amino acids. CDR1 and CDR2 (germline): LGHNA, YSLEER. The DNA of the CDR3 is TGCGCCAGCAGCCAAGATTTGGGGCCTCCGCATGGCTACACCTTC. Translation: CASSQDLGPPHGYTF.

This chain joins TRBV5-4 and TRBJ2-7; the D gene is possibly TRBD2 (6 bases). Trimming removed 6 bases from V and 5 bases from J, with 15 bases in between. The CDR3 is 13 residues long. CDR1 and CDR2 (germline): SGHNT, YYREEE (reference sequence). This CDR3 is CASNRVPGDEQYF. CDR3 in DNA: TGTGCCAGCAACCGCGTCCCGGGGGACGAGCAGTACTTC.

This clonotype was seen ten or more times. The chain recombines TRBV20-1 with TRBJ2-3; 11 bases are shared with TRBD2. Trimming removed 3 bases from V and 4 bases from J; junction bases left unmatched: 3. Germline CDR1 and CDR2: DFQATT and SNEGSKA (reference sequence). The CDR3 has 14 amino acids. CDR3 residues: CSASLAGGADTQYF. The CDR3 coding sequence is TGCAGTGCTAGTTTAGCGGGAGGGGCAGATACGCAGTATTTT.